This T cell receptor beta chain was observed in a study of blood T cell repertoires in COVID-19. Libraries were prepared by immunoSEQ multiplex PCR; TCRdb keeps only in-frame clonotypes and omits some of them. Of about 240,000 clones listed, approximately 84% are singletons. The CDR3 length is 17 residues. V lost 5 bases to trimming and J lost 6 bases; unmatched junction nucleotides: 18. Germline CDR1 is MNHNY and CDR2 is SVGAGI (reference sequence). The sequence was obtained from a man between 50 and 59 years old with acute or convalescent COVID-19. This chain links TRBV6-6 with TRBJ2-7; 8 bases are a match to TRBD2. The sample consisted of peripheral blood. The DNA for the CDR3 is TGTGCCAGCAGTCCCAATACTGTGGGACTAGTCAATCCCGAGCAGTACTTC. Its protein is CASSPNTVGLVNPEQYF.